One and the same sample provided the 10 T cell receptor beta chains below, sequenced in a study of blood T cells in healthy people across ages. A J-beta primer mix and a sample-barcoded 5' primer were used in a second PCR of roughly 6 to 11 cycles. TCRdb reprocessed the 5' RACE reads via MiXCR and lists one record per CDR3 protein. The sample shows 700,000 to 850,000 distinct CDR3 sequences, under 40% of them seen only once. The sample taken for sequencing was blood. The receptors shown here come from a man younger than 30 in good health.

The genes are TRBV3-1 and TRBJ2-1; possibly TRBD2 for D (5 bases). V lost 3 bases and J 9 bases, leaving 12 bases between the germline ends. CDR3 length: 13 residues. Germline-derived CDR1 and CDR2 are LGHDT and YNNKEL (reference sequence). The CDR3 reads CASSQVEGSEQFF. CDR3 nucleotide sequence: TGTGCCAGCAGCCAGGTCGAAGGGAGTGAGCAGTTCTTC.

This chain uses TRBV7-2 with TRBJ1-2; 7 nucleotides agree with TRBD1. The J segment lost 6 bases and the V segment lost 2 bases, leaving 18 bases of the junction unmatched. CDR3 size: 18 residues. The germline gives CDR1 SGHTA, CDR2 FQGNSA. The CDR3 loop is CASSLSLEHATGRDGYTF. CDR3 DNA: TGTGCCAGCAGCTTAAGTCTTGAACATGCGACAGGGAGGGATGGCTACACCTTC. Full variable domain (rest looked up from reference TRBV7-2 and TRBJ1-2): GAGVSQSPSNKVTEKGKDVELRCDPISGHTALYWYRQSLGQGLEFLIYFQGNSAPDKSGLPSDRFSAERTGGSVSTLTIQRTQQEDSAVYLCASSLSLEHATGRDGYTFGSGTRLTVV.

The CDR3 region has the DNA TGTGCCGGCAGCAAAGCCGGGACTAGCGGGGATGGCGAGCAGTACTTC. It specifies CAGSKAGTSGDGEQYF. This rearrangement joins TRBV21-1 to TRBJ2-4; the table's TRBD2 call for D was not verified on the DNA. The tail of the sequence fits TRBJ2-7 better, so the J call may be wrong. TRBV21-1 is listed as a pseudogene. This CDR3 is built from 16 residues.

The J gene is TRBJ1-1, the V gene TRBV7-9; D gene ambiguous. There are 11 residues in the CDR3. Between the trimmed V and J ends, which lost 2 bases and 10 bases, there was a span of 8 bases. CDR1 is SEHNR, CDR2 FQNEAQ, per germline (reference sequence). In DNA form, the CDR3 reads TGTGCCAGCAGCTTAAATAAGAGAGCTTTCTTT. Its translation: CASSLNKRAFF.

This clonotype was picked up a small number of times. This chain connects TRBV20-1 to TRBJ2-2, with D unresolved. Germline CDR1 DFQATT, CDR2 SNEGSKA (reference sequence). The V and J ends lost 1 base and 6 bases respectively, with 6 bases between them. The CDR3 loop spans 12 amino acids. The CDR3 spells CSARVASGELFF. The CDR3 DNA sequence: TGCAGTGCTAGAGTGGCTTCCGGGGAGCTGTTTTTT.

This rearrangement joins TRBV6-1 to TRBJ1-5, with 8 nucleotides matching TRBD1. V gave up 5 bases and J gave up 5 bases; unmatched junction bases: 8. The CDR3 totals 15 residues. Germline values: CDR1 MNHNS, CDR2 SASEGT. CDR3 amino acids: CASSNRTGHYQPQHF. Here the CDR3 DNA reads TGTGCCAGCAGTAACAGGACAGGGCACTATCAGCCCCAGCATTTT.

This clonotype was observed a few times. The chain employs TRBV29-1 and TRBJ1-1; D ambiguous. The CDR3 runs to 13 residues. In germline, CDR1 is SQVTM, CDR2 ANQGSEA. The V and J ends lost 5 bases and 4 bases respectively, with 14 bases between them. Here the CDR3 DNA reads TGCAGCGTTTCGCCTGGGGTGAGCACTGAAGCTTTCTTT. Its protein product is CSVSPGVSTEAFF.

V gene TRBV27 combines with J gene TRBJ2-3; TRBD1 aligns across 7 bases. The CDR3 covers 15 residues. CDR1 and CDR2 from the germline V gene are MNHEY and SMNVEV (reference sequence). The V segment lost 6 bases and the J segment 2 bases; nucleotides outside the gene matches: 8. For the CDR3, the DNA is TGTGCCAGCAGACACCTGACAGGGAACACAGATACGCAGTATTTT. It specifies CASRHLTGNTDTQYF.

The table lists this clonotype with many counts. The chain links TRBV29-1 to TRBJ2-5, with D perhaps TRBD1 (6 bases). The CDR3 has 14 residues. Germline-derived CDR1 and CDR2 are SQVTM and ANQGSEA. V lost 5 bases and J lost 2, with 15 bases in between. Written as DNA, the CDR3 is TGCAGCGTTACCCCAGGGGATTCTCAAGAGACCCAGTACTTC. Its protein product is CSVTPGDSQETQYF. Together with reference TRBV29-1 and TRBJ2-5, the CDR3 gives the full variable domain: SAVISQKPSRDICQRGTSLTIQCQVDSQVTMMFWYRQQPGQSLTLIATANQGSEATYESGFVIDKFPISRPNLTFSTLTVSNMSPEDSSIYLCSVTPGDSQETQYFGPGTRLLVL.

The table lists this clonotype with many counts. J is TRBJ2-1 and V is TRBV6-2 or TRBV6-3; D remains unclear. Trimming shortened V by 2 bases and J by 2 bases, and 7 bases separated the two germline ends. Germline V gives CDR1 MNHEY, CDR2 SVGEGT. The CDR3 has 14 residues. DNA of the CDR3: TGTGCCAGCAGTTACGGTTTCACCTACAATGAGCAGTTCTTC. The encoded protein is CASSYGFTYNEQFF.